This TCR beta chain appears in the sequencing data of a study of Ad26.COV2.S vaccination and SARS-CoV-2 variants. Study-wide context: The study gave Ad26.COV2.S intramuscularly, once or twice 56 days apart.

The treatment denotes: 15 to 20 received Ad26.COV2.S at low or high dose, single or two shots; about 5 received placebo; per-sample allocation not given. The samples date from day 63 after the first vaccine or placebo injection. SARS-CoV-2 spike from the Wuhan strain was encoded by the vaccine, an Ad26 vector. This CDR3 is built from 15 residues. Deletions cut 4 bases from V and 8 bases from J, with 20 bases between. The germline gives CDR1 LNHDA, CDR2 SQIVND (reference sequence). This table comes from immunoSEQ multiplex PCR, and its TCRdb copy is limited to in-frame clones, with some not included. The data show about 480,000 clones, with around 85% seen just once and 10% to 15% held by the top ten.

The source is a person aged 18-60 years who received the Ad26.COV2.S COVID-19 vaccine or a placebo. The material was peripheral blood, obtained in a trial of Ad26.COV2.S vaccine versus placebo. The chain links TRBV19 to TRBJ1-2, with D possibly matching TRBD1 (5 bases). CDR3 protein: CASSTDWTGVGGYTF. The CDR3 nucleotides are TGTGCCAGTAGTACGGATTGGACGGGGGTGGGCGGCTACACCTTC. Using reference TRBV19 and TRBJ1-2 for the parts outside the CDR3, the full variable domain is DGGITQSPKYLFRKEGQNVTLSCEQNLNHDAMYWYRQDPGQGLRLIYYSQIVNDFQKGDIAEGYSVSREKKESFPLTVTSAQKNPTAFYLCASSTDWTGVGGYTFGSGTRLTVV.